This T cell receptor beta chain comes out of a study of T cells after yellow fever vaccination. In this sample, this clonotype turned up many times. UMIs and a universal primer site were added when TCR cDNA was made by 5'RACE template switching. TCRdb analysed the 5' RACE reads with MiXCR anew, one entry per CDR3 protein. This table has 250,000 or so distinct CDR3 sequences, 3.6% appearing once. The V end was cut by 4 bases, the J end by 9 bases, with 18 bases between. This CDR3 is 14 amino acids long. The germline CDR1 and CDR2 sequences are SGHRS and YFSETQ. This specimen was PBMCs, taken 15 days after the yellow fever booster vaccination. The sequence was obtained from a man aged 18 to 30 who received the YFV17D yellow fever vaccine. The chain is built from TRBV5-1 and TRBJ2-3, with D perhaps TRBD2 (8 bases). The CDR3 spells CASSGDSREGTQYF. Here the CDR3 DNA reads TGCGCCAGCAGCGGGGACAGCCGGGAGGGGACGCAGTATTTT. Together with reference TRBV5-1 and TRBJ2-3, the CDR3 gives the full variable domain: KAGVTQTPRYLIKTRGQQVTLSCSPISGHRSVSWYQQTPGQGLQFLFEYFSETQRNKGNFPGRFSGRQFSNSRSEMNVSTLELGDSALYLCASSGDSREGTQYFGPGTRLTVL.